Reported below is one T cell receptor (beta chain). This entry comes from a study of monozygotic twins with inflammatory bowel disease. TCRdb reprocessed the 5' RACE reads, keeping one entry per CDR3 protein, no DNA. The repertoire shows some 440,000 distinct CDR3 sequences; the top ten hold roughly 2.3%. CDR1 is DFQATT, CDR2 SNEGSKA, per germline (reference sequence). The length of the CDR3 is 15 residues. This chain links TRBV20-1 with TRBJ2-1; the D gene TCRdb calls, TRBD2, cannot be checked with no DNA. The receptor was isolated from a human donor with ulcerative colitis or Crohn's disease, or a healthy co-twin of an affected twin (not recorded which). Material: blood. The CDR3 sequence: CSARDGHTEGNEQFF.